These T cell receptor beta chains were read from a single sample in a study of shared clonotypes between healthy human individuals. TCRdb's table, derived via immunoSEQ multiplex PCR, lists solely in-frame clones and lacks some. Seen here are 150,000 to 200,000 clones, approximately 92% observed once, and the top ten hold around 0.072%. Sequencing was done on a sample of naive CD4+ T cells sorted from blood. These receptors were taken from a woman aged 25 to 39 in good health. Both conserved end residues are part of each CDR3. D genes are given only for firm matches. Rows may omit the clone size; those that give it use once, few, many or a size class.

>TRBJ1-5|TRBV7-9|once|NA
CASSLEGDRPQHF
TGTGCCAGCAGCTTAGAAGGCGACCGGCCCCAGCATTTT
>TRBJ2-3|TRBV5-4|once|NA
CASSFGSSTDTQYF
TGTGCCAGCAGCTTTGGTAGTAGCACAGATACGCAGTATTTT
>TRBJ2-7|TRBV7-9|NA|NA
CASSFHRDSYEQYF
TGTGCCAGCAGCTTCCACCGGGACTCCTACGAGCAGTACTTC
>TRBJ2-7|TRBV4-2|NA|TRBD2
CASSQAGLAESYEQYF
TGTGCCAGCAGCCAAGCGGGACTAGCGGAATCCTACGAGCAGTACTTC
>TRBJ2-7|TRBV27|NA|TRBD2
CASTRTSGNYEQYF
TGTGCCAGCACCCGGACTAGTGGAAACTACGAGCAGTACTTC
>TRBJ2-7|TRBV5-4|NA|NA
CASSLHYEQYF
TGTGCCAGCAGCTTGCACTACGAGCAGTACTTC
>TRBJ2-7|TRBV18|NA|NA
CASSPPGGAYEQYF
TGTGCCAGCTCACCACCAGGCGGAGCCTACGAGCAGTACTTC
>TRBJ1-1|TRBV27|once|NA
CASSLARFALSEAFF
TGTGCCAGCAGTCTCGCCCGGTTTGCCCTCAGTGAAGCTTTCTTT
>TRBJ2-7|TRBV30|NA|NA
CAWMLGRGTPYEQYF
TGTGCCTGGATGCTGGGCAGGGGCACGCCCTACGAGCAGTACTTC
>TRBJ1-2|TRBV27|few|NA
CASPIPYGYTF
TGTGCCAGCCCCATCCCTTATGGCTACACCTTC
>TRBJ2-1|TRBV5-1|NA|TRBD2
CASSSGRHYNEQFF
TGCGCCAGCAGCTCCGGGAGGCACTACAATGAGCAGTTCTTC
>TRBJ2-2|TRBV27|once|NA
CASSSGQNTGELFF
TGTGCCAGCAGTTCGGGACAAAACACCGGGGAGCTGTTTTTT
>TRBJ2-1|TRBV10-1|NA|NA
CASSEAGPNEQFF
TGCGCCAGCAGTGAGGCAGGTCCCAATGAGCAGTTCTTC
>TRBJ2-1|TRBV23-1|once|TRBD1
CASRDYRGGEQFF
TGCGCCAGCAGGGATTACAGGGGCGGGGAGCAGTTCTTC
>TRBJ2-7|TRBV7-2|NA|NA
CASSLVEAKTYEQYF
TGTGCCAGCAGCTTAGTTGAAGCGAAAACCTACGAGCAGTACTTC
>TRBJ1-1|TRBV27|NA|NA
CASSFYMNTEAFF
TGTGCCAGCAGTTTTTACATGAACACTGAAGCTTTCTTT
>TRBJ2-7|TRBV28|NA|NA
CASILGGLSSYEQYF
TGTGCCAGCATCCTAGGGGGTCTCAGCTCCTACGAGCAGTACTTC
>TRBJ1-4|TRBV18|NA|NA
CASSPGLRSPPTNEKLFF
TGTGCCAGCTCACCAGGGTTGAGGTCTCCACCAACTAATGAAAAACTGTTTTTT
>TRBJ1-1|TRBV18|once|TRBD1
CASSPQGQGADTEAFF
TGTGCCAGCTCACCACAGGGACAGGGGGCGGACACTGAAGCTTTCTTT
>TRBJ1-3|TRBV30|NA|NA
CAWSSENIPGNTIYF
TGTGCCTGGAGTTCAGAGAACATCCCTGGAAACACCATATATTTT
>TRBJ2-3|TRBV7-3|NA|TRBD2
CASSLGGREADTQYF
TGTGCCAGCAGCTTAGGAGGGAGGGAAGCAGATACGCAGTATTTT
>TRBJ2-7|TRBV7-2|NA|TRBD2
CASSRTSGAYEQYF
TGTGCCAGCAGCCGGACTAGCGGGGCCTACGAGCAGTACTTC
>TRBJ1-2|TRBV6-4|NA|TRBD1
CASSHGTGGLNYGYTF
TGTGCCAGCAGCCACGGGACAGGGGGCCTCAACTATGGCTACACCTTC
>TRBJ2-5|TRBV4-1|NA|TRBD1
CASSQGQGGETQYF
TGCGCCAGCAGCCAGGGACAGGGTGGAGAGACCCAGTACTTC
>TRBJ1-2|TRBV7-4|once|NA
CASSLFASPSDYGYTF
TGTGCCAGCAGCTTATTCGCCAGCCCATCGGACTATGGCTACACCTTC
>TRBJ2-2|TRBV4-1|NA|NA
CASSSGRGSASTGELFF
TGCGCCAGCAGCTCAGGAAGGGGGTCGGCCAGCACCGGGGAGCTGTTTTTT
>TRBJ2-7|TRBV7-9|NA|TRBD1
CASSLGTVHRSEQYF
TGTGCCAGCAGCCTAGGGACAGTCCACCGCTCCGAGCAGTACTTC
>TRBJ1-2|TRBV4-1|NA|TRBD1
CASSQALLDRVRVNYGYTF
TGCGCCAGCAGCCAAGCACTCCTGGACAGGGTCAGGGTCAACTATGGCTACACCTTC
>TRBJ1-4|TRBV12-1|NA|NA
CASSSGGAVTNEKLFF
TGTGCCAGCAGCTCAGGGGGGGCAGTCACTAATGAAAAACTGTTTTTT
>TRBJ1-2|TRBV28|NA|NA
CASSLTYYGYTF
TGTGCCAGCAGTTTGACATATTATGGCTACACCTTC
>TRBJ2-7|TRBV5-4|NA|NA
CASSLGSGGIYEQYF
TGTGCCAGCAGCTTAGGATCAGGGGGGATCTACGAGCAGTACTTC
>TRBJ2-7|TRBV30|NA|NA
CAWSGIYEQYF
TGTGCCTGGAGTGGGATATACGAGCAGTACTTC
>TRBJ1-4|TRBV9|NA|NA
CASSAGATASEKLFF
TGTGCCAGCAGCGCCGGGGCGACAGCTAGCGAAAAACTGTTTTTT
>TRBJ2-1|TRBV5-6|NA|NA
CASSGDTYNEQFF
TGTGCCAGCAGCGGGGACACCTACAATGAGCAGTTCTTC
>TRBJ2-7|TRBV6-6|NA|NA
CASSYHETYEQYF
TGTGCCAGCAGTTATCATGAAACGTACGAGCAGTACTTC